The rows below give T cell receptor beta chains drawn from one sample of a study of shared clonotypes between healthy human individuals. The assay was immunoSEQ multiplex PCR, and TCRdb's table has in-frame clones only and misses some. The profile shows some 500,000 clones, almost 97% of them singletons. Material: naive CD4+ T cells sorted from blood. These receptors all stem from a woman aged 25 to 39 in good health. Each CDR3 is given with its conserved first and last residue. Each record gives: V gene, CDR3 length, D gene, J gene, clone size, CDR3 protein, CDR3 DNA. A D gene is named only where the DNA matches it firmly. Some rows mark clone size as missing; the rest say once, few, many or name a class of expanded clone.

v_gene: TRBV5-1
len: 15
d_gene: TRBD2
j_gene: TRBJ2-5
abundance: .
CDR3aa: CASSLTSGKQETQYF
CDR3nt: TGCGCCAGCAGCTTGACTAGCGGGAAACAAGAGACCCAGTACTTC

v_gene: TRBV11-1
len: 14
d_gene: .
j_gene: TRBJ2-6
abundance: .
CDR3aa: CASRRESGANVLTF
CDR3nt: TGTGCCAGCAGGAGGGAATCTGGGGCCAACGTCCTGACTTTC

v_gene: TRBV11-3
len: 16
d_gene: .
j_gene: TRBJ2-1
abundance: .
CDR3aa: CASSLMGRAQRNEQFF
CDR3nt: TGTGCCAGCAGCTTAATGGGCAGGGCTCAACGCAATGAGCAGTTCTTC

v_gene: TRBV4-1
len: 19
d_gene: TRBD1
j_gene: TRBJ1-3
abundance: .
CDR3aa: CASSQEWDRVSGVGNTIYF
CDR3nt: TGCGCCAGCAGCCAAGAATGGGACAGGGTATCGGGGGTCGGAAACACCATATATTTT

v_gene: TRBV28
len: 14
d_gene: .
j_gene: TRBJ2-7
abundance: .
CDR3aa: CASSSGTLSYEQYF
CDR3nt: TGTGCCAGCAGTTCCGGGACTCTCTCCTACGAGCAGTACTTC

v_gene: TRBV5-6
len: 15
d_gene: TRBD1
j_gene: TRBJ2-5
abundance: .
CDR3aa: CASSLLGQGQETQYF
CDR3nt: TGTGCCAGCAGCTTGCTGGGACAGGGACAAGAGACCCAGTACTTC

v_gene: TRBV28
len: 14
d_gene: .
j_gene: TRBJ2-7
abundance: .
CDR3aa: CASILGGQSYEQYF
CDR3nt: TGTGCCAGCATCTTAGGGGGGCAAAGCTACGAGCAGTACTTC

v_gene: TRBV11-2
len: 13
d_gene: .
j_gene: TRBJ2-3
abundance: .
CDR3aa: CASVGVRTDTQYF
CDR3nt: TGTGCCAGCGTCGGGGTGAGGACAGATACGCAGTATTTT

v_gene: TRBV11-1
len: 16
d_gene: .
j_gene: TRBJ2-7
abundance: .
CDR3aa: CASSSTGHPGYYEQYF
CDR3nt: TGTGCCAGCAGCTCCACAGGACACCCAGGCTATTACGAGCAGTACTTC

v_gene: TRBV28
len: 15
d_gene: .
j_gene: TRBJ2-3
abundance: .
CDR3aa: CASSFEDNRVDTQYF
CDR3nt: TGTGCCAGCAGTTTTGAAGATAACCGGGTGGATACGCAGTATTTT

v_gene: TRBV5-4
len: 16
d_gene: TRBD1
j_gene: TRBJ1-3
abundance: .
CDR3aa: CASSLAGTGSGNTIYF
CDR3nt: TGTGCCAGCAGCTTGGCAGGGACAGGCTCTGGAAACACCATATATTTT

v_gene: TRBV7-2
len: 17
d_gene: .
j_gene: TRBJ1-1
abundance: .
CDR3aa: CASSLGPSTDLNTEAFF
CDR3nt: TGTGCCAGCAGCTTAGGTCCGAGTACCGATTTGAACACTGAAGCTTTCTTT

v_gene: TRBV4-1
len: 15
d_gene: .
j_gene: TRBJ1-5
abundance: .
CDR3aa: CASSKTGVSGQPQHF
CDR3nt: TGCGCCAGCAGTAAAACAGGAGTTTCAGGTCAGCCCCAGCATTTT

v_gene: TRBV5-1
len: 15
d_gene: TRBD2
j_gene: TRBJ2-7
abundance: .
CDR3aa: CASSFPSGRADEQYF
CDR3nt: TGCGCCAGCAGCTTCCCTAGCGGGAGGGCCGACGAGCAGTACTTC

v_gene: TRBV10-1
len: 14
d_gene: TRBD2
j_gene: TRBJ2-7
abundance: .
CDR3aa: CASSGEREGYEQYF
CDR3nt: TGCGCCAGCAGTGGCGAGCGGGAGGGCTACGAGCAGTACTTC

v_gene: TRBV27
len: 13
d_gene: TRBD2
j_gene: TRBJ2-4
abundance: .
CDR3aa: CASSETSSTFEYF
CDR3nt: TGTGCCAGCAGCGAGACTAGCTCCACCTTTGAGTACTTC

v_gene: TRBV27
len: 16
d_gene: .
j_gene: TRBJ1-5
abundance: few
CDR3aa: CASSLWGARGNQPQHF
CDR3nt: TGTGCCAGCAGTTTGTGGGGGGCCCGGGGCAATCAGCCCCAGCATTTT

v_gene: TRBV9
len: 16
d_gene: TRBD2
j_gene: TRBJ2-3
abundance: .
CDR3aa: CASSVLAGGETDTQYF
CDR3nt: TGTGCCAGCAGCGTTCTAGCGGGAGGAGAGACAGATACGCAGTATTTT

v_gene: TRBV27
len: 14
d_gene: .
j_gene: TRBJ2-5
abundance: .
CDR3aa: CASARDTNQETQYF
CDR3nt: TGTGCCAGCGCCCGGGACACCAACCAAGAGACCCAGTACTTC

v_gene: TRBV10-3
len: 15
d_gene: .
j_gene: TRBJ1-1
abundance: .
CDR3aa: CAIRPAQDTTTEAFF
CDR3nt: TGTGCCATCAGGCCGGCCCAAGACACGACGACTGAAGCTTTCTTT

v_gene: TRBV30
len: 12
d_gene: .
j_gene: TRBJ1-2
abundance: .
CDR3aa: CAWSSHSYGYTF
CDR3nt: TGTGCCTGGAGCTCACACTCCTATGGCTACACCTTC

v_gene: TRBV28
len: 12
d_gene: .
j_gene: TRBJ1-5
abundance: .
CDR3aa: CASSSVNQPQHF
CDR3nt: TGTGCCAGCAGTTCAGTCAATCAGCCCCAGCATTTT

v_gene: TRBV18
len: 15
d_gene: TRBD1
j_gene: TRBJ1-1
abundance: .
CDR3aa: CASSDRTGRDTEAFF
CDR3nt: TGTGCCAGCTCAGACCGGACAGGGAGAGATACTGAAGCTTTCTTT